This record covers a single TCR beta chain. Its antigen remains unknown. This sample was taken from a study of T cells expressing NK-cell markers. Across the study: Repertoires of TCR beta were obtained from T cells sorted as CD3+CD56+NKG2C+, CD3+CD56+NKG2C- and CD3+CD56-NKG2C+. The study, taken as a whole, reports: These clonotypes, the leaders elsewhere, also led the CD3+CD56-NKG2C+ fraction in four donors. Five or six donors showed dominant NKG2C+ clonotypes comprising roughly 1.0-7.0% of their CD8+ T cells.

This CDR3 region has 15 residues. Looked up from germline, CDR1 is LGHNA and CDR2 is YSLEER. With UMIs, 5'RACE template switching was used to make TCR beta cDNA. TCRdb re-called the 5' RACE reads; every CDR3 protein appears as one record, without DNA. The sample totals more than 400,000 distinct CDR3 sequences; its top ten clones hold under 7.5%. The chain carries TRBV4-3 and TRBJ1-4; TCRdb selects TRBD1, and the lack of DNA leaves this call unchecked. The clonotype was recovered from a woman between 18 and 70 years old in good health. The sample comprised blood T cells: a sorted CD56 or NKG2C T cell subset, CD4+ or CD8+ T cells, or bulk PBMC T cells (not recorded which). The CDR3 here is CASSQRTGGVEKLFF.